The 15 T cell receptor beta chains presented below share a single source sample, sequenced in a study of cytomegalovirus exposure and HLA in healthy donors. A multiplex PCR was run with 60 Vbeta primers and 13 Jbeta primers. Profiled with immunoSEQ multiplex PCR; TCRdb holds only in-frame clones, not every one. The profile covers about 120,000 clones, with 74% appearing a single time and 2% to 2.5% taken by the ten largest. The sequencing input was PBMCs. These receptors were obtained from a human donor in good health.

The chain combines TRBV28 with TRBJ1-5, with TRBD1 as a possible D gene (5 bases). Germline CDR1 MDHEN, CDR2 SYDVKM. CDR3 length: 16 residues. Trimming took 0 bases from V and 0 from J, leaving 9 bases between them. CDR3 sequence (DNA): TGTGCCAGCAGTTTATGGGCAGGGAATAGCAATCAGCCCCAGCATTTT. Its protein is CASSLWAGNSNQPQHF.

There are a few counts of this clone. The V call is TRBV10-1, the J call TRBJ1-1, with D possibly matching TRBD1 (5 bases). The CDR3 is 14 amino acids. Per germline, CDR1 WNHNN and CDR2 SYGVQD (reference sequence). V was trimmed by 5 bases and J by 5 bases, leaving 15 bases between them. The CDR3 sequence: CASSLERQKTEAFF. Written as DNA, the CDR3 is TGCGCCAGCAGTTTGGAGAGACAGAAGACTGAAGCTTTCTTT.

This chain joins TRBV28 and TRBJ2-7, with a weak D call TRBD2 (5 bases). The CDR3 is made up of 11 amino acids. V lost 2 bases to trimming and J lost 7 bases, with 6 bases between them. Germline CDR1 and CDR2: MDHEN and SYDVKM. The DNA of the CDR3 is TGTGCCAGCAGTTTACGGGATGAGCAGTACTTC. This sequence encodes CASSLRDEQYF.

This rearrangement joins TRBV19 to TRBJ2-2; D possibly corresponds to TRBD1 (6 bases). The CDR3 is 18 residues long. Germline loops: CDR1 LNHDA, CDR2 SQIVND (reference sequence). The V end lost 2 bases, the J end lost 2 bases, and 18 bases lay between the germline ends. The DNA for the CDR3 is TGTGCCAGTAGTATATTTTTCCGGCCAGGGGCCAACACCGGGGAGCTGTTTTTT. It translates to CASSIFFRPGANTGELFF.

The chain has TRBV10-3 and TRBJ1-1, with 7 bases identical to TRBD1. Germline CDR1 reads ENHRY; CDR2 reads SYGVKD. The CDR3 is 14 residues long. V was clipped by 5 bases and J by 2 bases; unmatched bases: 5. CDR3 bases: TGTGCCATCAGTTTACAGGGGATTAACACTGAAGCTTTCTTT. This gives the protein CAISLQGINTEAFF.

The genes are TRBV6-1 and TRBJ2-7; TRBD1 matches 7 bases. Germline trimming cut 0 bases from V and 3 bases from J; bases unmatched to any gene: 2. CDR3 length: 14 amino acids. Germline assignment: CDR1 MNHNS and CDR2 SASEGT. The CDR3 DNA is TGTGCCAGCAGTGAAGCCGGGACAGACTACGAGCAGTACTTC. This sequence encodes CASSEAGTDYEQYF.

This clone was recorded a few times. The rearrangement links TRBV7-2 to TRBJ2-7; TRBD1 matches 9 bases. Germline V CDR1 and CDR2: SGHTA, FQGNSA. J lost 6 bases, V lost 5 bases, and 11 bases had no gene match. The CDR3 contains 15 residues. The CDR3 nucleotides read TGTGCCAGCAGCCCAGGGGACAGGGCTTGGGGCGAGCAGTACTTC. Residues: CASSPGDRAWGEQYF.

DNA of the CDR3: TGTGCCATCAGTGCTTACCCGGGACAGGGAGGAGACGAGCAGTACTTC. This sequence encodes CAISAYPGQGGDEQYF. The J gene is TRBJ2-7, the V gene TRBV10-3, with 9 bases fitting TRBD1. The ends lost 4 bases at V and 5 bases at J; junction bases unmatched: 12. The CDR3 length is 16 residues. Germline-derived CDR1 and CDR2 are ENHRY and SYGVKD.

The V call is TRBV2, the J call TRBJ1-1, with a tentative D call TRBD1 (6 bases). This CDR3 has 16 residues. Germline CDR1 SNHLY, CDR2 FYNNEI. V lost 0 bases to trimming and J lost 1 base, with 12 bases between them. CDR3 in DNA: TGTGCCAGCAGTGAAGCTGGGGGCAGGGCGAACACTGAAGCTTTCTTT. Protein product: CASSEAGGRANTEAFF.

DNA of the CDR3: TGCGCCAGCAGCTTGCAGGGCCACTATGGCTACACCTTC. It translates to CASSLQGHYGYTF. The gene calls are TRBV5-1 and TRBJ1-2, with D maybe TRBD1 (5 bases). The CDR3 runs to 13 residues. Germline-derived CDR1 and CDR2 are SGHRS and YFSETQ. The V and J ends lost 1 base and 3 bases respectively, with 7 bases between them.

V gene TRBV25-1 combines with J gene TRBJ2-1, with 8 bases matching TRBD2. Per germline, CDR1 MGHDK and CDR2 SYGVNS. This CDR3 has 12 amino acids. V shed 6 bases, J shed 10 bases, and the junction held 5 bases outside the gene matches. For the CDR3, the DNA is TGTGCCAGCAGACGACCGGGAGGGGAGCAGTTCTTC. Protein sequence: CASRRPGGEQFF.

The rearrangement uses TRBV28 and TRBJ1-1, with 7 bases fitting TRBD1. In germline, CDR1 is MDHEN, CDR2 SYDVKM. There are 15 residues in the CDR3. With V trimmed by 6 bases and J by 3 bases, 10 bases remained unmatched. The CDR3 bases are TGTGCCAGCAGACGGGGACAGCTTGGGTACACTGAAGCTTTCTTT. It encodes CASRRGQLGYTEAFF. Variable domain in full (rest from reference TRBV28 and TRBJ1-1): DVKVTQSSRYLVKRTGEKVFLECVQDMDHENMFWYRQDPGLGLRLIYFSYDVKMKEKGDIPEGYSVSREKKERFSLILESASTNQTSMYLCASRRGQLGYTEAFFGQGTRLTVV.

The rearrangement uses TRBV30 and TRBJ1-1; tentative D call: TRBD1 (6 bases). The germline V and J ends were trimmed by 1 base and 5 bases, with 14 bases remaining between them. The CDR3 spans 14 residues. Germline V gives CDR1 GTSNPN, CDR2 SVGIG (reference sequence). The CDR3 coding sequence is TGTGCCTGGAGTGGCCAGGGGAGGGTGACTGAAGCTTTCTTT. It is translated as CAWSGQGRVTEAFF.

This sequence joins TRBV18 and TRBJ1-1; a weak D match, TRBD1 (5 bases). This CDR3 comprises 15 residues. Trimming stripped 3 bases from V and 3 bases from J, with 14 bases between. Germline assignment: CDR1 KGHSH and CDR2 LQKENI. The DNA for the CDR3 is TGTGCCAGCTCACCCTCCCGGACAAAACACACTGAAGCTTTCTTT. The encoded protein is CASSPSRTKHTEAFF.

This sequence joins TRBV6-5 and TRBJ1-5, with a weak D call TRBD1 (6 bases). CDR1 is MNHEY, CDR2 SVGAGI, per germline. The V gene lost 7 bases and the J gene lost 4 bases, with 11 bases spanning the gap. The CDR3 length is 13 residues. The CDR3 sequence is CASTPGANQPQHF. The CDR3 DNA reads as TGTGCCAGCACCCCAGGGGCGAATCAGCCCCAGCATTTT.